The rows below give T cell receptor beta chains drawn from one sample of a study of blood T cell repertoires in COVID-19. Using immunoSEQ multiplex PCR, the repertoire was profiled, and TCRdb retains in-frame clones only, with some absent. Of under 450,000 clones in the sample, 81% were seen once. The sample consisted of peripheral blood. The source of these receptors is a human donor with acute or convalescent COVID-19. The donor label of this sample is uncertain. CDR3s include the opening cysteine and the closing phenylalanine or tryptophan. The D gene is left open where the match is weak. Clone size is not always given. Where it is, it says once, few, many or a class for expanded clones.

cdr3_aa,cdr3_nt,j_call,d_call,v_call,clone_size
CASSLFAGRLAGETQYF,TGTGCCAGCAGCTTATTCGCTGGGCGACTAGCGGGAGAGACCCAGTACTTC,TRBJ2-5,TRBD2,TRBV7-2,NA
CASSLIGYYEQYF,TGTGCCAGCAGTTTAATCGGGTACTACGAGCAGTACTTC,TRBJ2-7,NA,TRBV28,NA
CAISSGTGGEKLFF,TGTGCCATCAGCTCCGGGACAGGGGGCGAAAAACTGTTTTTT,TRBJ1-4,TRBD1,TRBV10-3,NA
CSVSGVSGRAAYEQYF,TGCAGCGTTAGCGGGGTTAGCGGGAGGGCCGCCTACGAGCAGTACTTC,TRBJ2-7,TRBD2,TRBV29-1,NA
CASSADRGRSPLHF,TGTGCCAGCAGCGCGGACAGGGGGCGTTCACCCCTCCACTTT,TRBJ1-6,TRBD1,TRBV27,NA
CSAARRVGYTF,TGCAGTGCGGCAAGGCGGGTGGGCTACACCTTC,TRBJ1-2,NA,TRBV20-1,NA
CASSVELGTEAFF,TGTGCCAGTAGTGTAGAGCTAGGAACTGAAGCTTTCTTT,TRBJ1-1,NA,TRBV19,NA
CASSTELDRASNQPQHF,TGTGCCAGCAGCACCGAACTGGACAGGGCTAGCAATCAGCCCCAGCATTTT,TRBJ1-5,TRBD1,TRBV13,NA
CASSFEGQGVGYTF,TGTGCCAGCAGCTTCGAGGGACAGGGGGTAGGCTACACCTTC,TRBJ1-2,TRBD1,TRBV7-9,NA
CASSYGPRVSPLHF,TGTGCCAGCAGTTACGGCCCGCGGGTTTCACCCCTCCACTTT,TRBJ1-6,NA,TRBV6-5,NA
CASHADAGPGTQYF,TGTGCCAGCCACGCCGACGCGGGCCCAGGGACCCAGTACTTC,TRBJ2-5,NA,TRBV18,once
CSVDPWTSGLYNEQFF,TGCAGCGTTGACCCCTGGACTAGCGGGCTCTACAATGAGCAGTTCTTC,TRBJ2-1,TRBD2,TRBV29-1,NA
CATTKNRATGELFF,TGCGCCACCACCAAAAACAGGGCCACCGGGGAGCTGTTTTTT,TRBJ2-2,NA,TRBV5-1,NA
CASSLGAGGSGANVLTF,TGTGCCAGCAGCCTTGGAGCGGGGGGGTCTGGGGCCAACGTCCTGACTTTC,TRBJ2-6,TRBD2,TRBV3-1/TRBV3-2,NA
CATNPIHTNYGYTF,TGTGCCACCAACCCTATTCATACTAACTATGGCTACACCTTC,TRBJ1-2,NA,TRBV15,NA
CASSLDRSNTEAFF,TGCGCCAGCAGCTTGGACAGATCAAACACTGAAGCTTTCTTT,TRBJ1-1,NA,TRBV5-1,NA
CASSRLGAGNTIYF,TGTGCCAGCAGCCGACTCGGAGCGGGAAACACCATATATTTT,TRBJ1-3,NA,TRBV7-9,NA
CASSEEQGSNQPQHF,TGTGCCAGCAGTGAAGAGCAGGGAAGCAATCAGCCCCAGCATTTT,TRBJ1-5,NA,TRBV2,many
CASSLEPRGSTETQYF,TGTGCCAGCAGTTTAGAACCGCGAGGGTCGACGGAGACCCAGTACTTC,TRBJ2-5,NA,TRBV27,NA
CASSIVSPPGGTEAFF,TGTGCCAGTAGTATAGTTTCCCCCCCGGGGGGAACTGAAGCTTTCTTT,TRBJ1-1,NA,TRBV19,NA
CASSPTQGNTEAFF,TGTGCCAGCTCACCTACTCAGGGTAACACTGAAGCTTTCTTT,TRBJ1-1,NA,TRBV18,NA
CASSGGQGHGTDTQYF,TGCGCCAGCAGCGGCGGACAGGGTCACGGCACAGATACGCAGTATTTT,TRBJ2-3,TRBD1,TRBV5-1,NA
CACSSGSTDTQYF,TGTGCCTGTTCGAGCGGATCCACAGATACGCAGTATTTT,TRBJ2-3,NA,TRBV30,once
CASSQDITGSFYGYTF,TGCGCCAGCAGCCAAGATATTACGGGGTCCTTCTATGGCTACACCTTC,TRBJ1-2,NA,TRBV4-1,NA
CASTRGTGELFF,TGTGCCAGCACCAGGGGTACCGGGGAGCTGTTTTTT,TRBJ2-2,NA,TRBV28,NA
CASDKRGGNEQFF,TGTGCCAGTGACAAGCGGGGTGGCAATGAGCAGTTCTTC,TRBJ2-1,TRBD2,TRBV19,NA
CASSLTTGGSNEQFF,TGTGCCAGCAGTTTAACGACAGGGGGAAGCAATGAGCAGTTCTTC,TRBJ2-1,TRBD1,TRBV28,few
CASSFGTGVVSEETQYF,TGTGCCAGCAGCTTCGGGACAGGGGTGGTCTCAGAAGAGACCCAGTACTTC,TRBJ2-5,TRBD1,TRBV5-5,NA
CASSQDRGLSYEQYF,TGTGCCAGCAGCCAAGATCGCGGGCTCTCCTACGAGCAGTACTTC,TRBJ2-7,NA,TRBV4-2,NA
CAWRSPSGNTIYF,TGTGCCTGGAGGTCTCCCTCTGGAAACACCATATATTTT,TRBJ1-3,NA,TRBV30,NA
CASSQGDRLNTEAFF,TGTGCCAGCAGCCAAGGAGACAGGCTGAACACTGAAGCTTTCTTT,TRBJ1-1,NA,TRBV3-1/TRBV3-2,NA
CASNHLSLSGSYNEQFF,TGCGCCAGCAACCATCTCTCTCTAAGCGGCTCCTACAATGAGCAGTTCTTC,TRBJ2-1,NA,TRBV5-1,NA
CASGGQHTEAFF,TGTGCCAGCGGGGGACAACACACTGAAGCTTTCTTT,TRBJ1-1,NA,TRBV6-6,NA
CASSLVSLPTDTQYF,TGTGCCAGCAGCTTAGTATCCCTACCCACAGATACGCAGTATTTT,TRBJ2-3,NA,TRBV11-2,NA
CASSHREHTEAFF,TGTGCCAGCAGTCACAGGGAACACACTGAAGCTTTCTTT,TRBJ1-1,NA,TRBV6-5,few
CASSLTSGVKTQYF,TGTGCCAGCAGCTTAACTAGCGGGGTGAAGACCCAGTACTTC,TRBJ2-5,TRBD2,TRBV28,NA
CASGRTAAADYGYTF,TGTGCCAGCGGACGGACTGCGGCGGCGGACTATGGCTACACCTTC,TRBJ1-2,NA,TRBV2,few
CASSYTDYEQYF,TGCGCCAGCAGCTATACAGATTACGAGCAGTACTTC,TRBJ2-7,NA,TRBV5-1,once
CAIWGGTPGAPQHF,TGTGCCATCTGGGGGGGGACACCCGGGGCGCCCCAGCATTTT,TRBJ1-5,NA,TRBV10-3,NA
CASGDRGAEAFF,TGTGCCAGCGGAGATCGGGGGGCTGAAGCTTTCTTT,TRBJ1-1,NA,TRBV6-5,NA
CASSPTENQPQHF,TGTGCCAGTAGCCCTACGGAGAATCAGCCCCAGCATTTT,TRBJ1-5,NA,TRBV19,NA